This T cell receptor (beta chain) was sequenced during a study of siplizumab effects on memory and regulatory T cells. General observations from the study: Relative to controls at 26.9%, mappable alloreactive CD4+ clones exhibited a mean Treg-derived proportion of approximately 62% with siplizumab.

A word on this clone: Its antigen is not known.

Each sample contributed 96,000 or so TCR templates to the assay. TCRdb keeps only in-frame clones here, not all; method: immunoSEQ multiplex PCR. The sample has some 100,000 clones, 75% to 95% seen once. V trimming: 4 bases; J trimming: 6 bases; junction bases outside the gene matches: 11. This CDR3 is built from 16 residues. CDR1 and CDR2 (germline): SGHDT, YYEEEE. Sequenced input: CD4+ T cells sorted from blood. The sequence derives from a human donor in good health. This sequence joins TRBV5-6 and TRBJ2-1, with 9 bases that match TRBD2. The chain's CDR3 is CASSVTFSGGPNEQFF. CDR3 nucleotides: TGTGCCAGCAGCGTCACCTTTAGCGGGGGACCCAATGAGCAGTTCTTC.